The 27 T cell receptor beta chains in this list originate from one sample, sequenced in a study of blood T cell repertoires in COVID-19. Clones were read by immunoSEQ multiplex PCR, and TCRdb kept only the in-frame ones, dropping some. The data show 90,000 to 100,000 clones, roughly 72% seen once. Sequencing input: peripheral blood. The source of these receptors is a woman aged 55-75 years in a cohort sampled during active or convalescent COVID-19.

The rearrangement uses TRBV29-1 and TRBJ2-1; TRBD2 agrees at 9 bases. J gave up 6 bases and V 2 bases, and 5 bases lay outside the gene matches. The length of the CDR3 is 14 residues. The V gene's germline CDR1 is SQVTM and CDR2 ANQGSEA. CDR3 loop: CSVETSGWSNEQFF. Written as DNA, the CDR3 is TGCAGCGTTGAAACTAGCGGGTGGTCCAATGAGCAGTTCTTC.

With respect to this clone: This specimen includes other DNA sequences encoding the same CDR3. V and J are TRBV3-1 (or the pseudogene TRBV3-2) and TRBJ2-2, with D perhaps TRBD1 (6 bases). Germline CDR1 and CDR2: LGHDT and YNNKEL (reference sequence). Trimming left V 1 base short and J 5 bases short, with 11 bases between. The CDR3 has 15 amino acids. The CDR3 reads CASSQGRTVTGELFF. CDR3 nucleotides: TGTGCCAGCAGCCAAGGAAGGACAGTAACCGGGGAGCTGTTTTTT.

The chain carries TRBV7-2 and TRBJ2-2; maybe TRBD2 (5 bases). Germline V gene data show CDR1 as SGHTA and CDR2 as FQGNSA. The CDR3 consists of 16 residues. V was clipped by 4 bases and J by 5 bases, with 17 bases between them. Here the CDR3 reads CASSSRRVGMTGELFF. CDR3 nucleotides: TGTGCCAGCAGCTCTCGGCGGGTGGGAATGACCGGGGAGCTGTTTTTT.

The chain is built from TRBV27 and TRBJ2-3; 9 nucleotides align to TRBD2. The ends lost 6 bases at V and 6 bases at J; junction bases unmatched: 13. The CDR3 loop spans 16 amino acids. Germline CDR1 and CDR2: MNHEY and SMNVEV (reference sequence). The CDR3 DNA reads as TGTGCCAGCAGCCAAGAGCCTAGCGGGGCCGGGGATACGCAGTATTTT. This gives the protein CASSQEPSGAGDTQYF.

V gene TRBV28 combines with J gene TRBJ2-1; 11 bases line up with TRBD1. V lost 3 bases and J lost 7; bases outside the gene matches: 8. Germline V lookup: CDR1 MDHEN, CDR2 SYDVKM. This CDR3 comprises 16 residues. In DNA form, the CDR3 reads TGTGCCAGCAGTTTCGCGGGACAGGGGGGTTTGAATGAGCAGTTCTTC. It encodes CASSFAGQGGLNEQFF.

The genes are TRBV5-6 and TRBJ2-7; 8 positions match TRBD2. The V gene end was trimmed by 6 bases and the J gene end by 4 bases; junction bases not matched to a gene: 15. The germline V gene encodes CDR1 SGHDT and CDR2 YYEEEE. The CDR3 consists of 16 residues. The CDR3 reads CASTSLRSGGPYEQYF. The DNA of the CDR3 is TGTGCCAGCACCTCCCTCCGAAGCGGGGGTCCATACGAGCAGTACTTC.

V gene TRBV6-5 combines with J gene TRBJ2-3, with D tentatively TRBD1 (5 bases). CDR3 length: 15 residues. V gave up 4 bases and J gave up 0 bases, with 11 bases separating them. Per germline, CDR1 MNHEY and CDR2 SVGAGI. The CDR3 region is CASSSTSGSTDTQYF. Here the CDR3 DNA reads TGTGCCAGCAGTTCCACCTCAGGGAGCACAGATACGCAGTATTTT.

With regard to this clone: At one end the junction does not follow the germline gene, possibly because of a read error. The CDR3 loop reads CASRLFQGAEDIQSSTDTQYF. The CDR3 DNA follows: TGTGCCAGCAGATTATTCCAGGGGGCGGAAGATATTCAATCTAGCACAGATACGCAGTATTTT. This chain uses TRBV27 with TRBJ2-3; 8 bases map to TRBD1. CDR3 length equals 21 residues. Germline V gives CDR1 MNHEY, CDR2 SMNVEV (reference sequence).

This clone has just a few counts. Written as DNA, the CDR3 is TGTGCCAGCAGCTTGGTCCCGACTAGCGGGGGATGGTACAATGAGCAGTTCTTC. Translated: CASSLVPTSGGWYNEQFF. The chain links TRBV5-6 to TRBJ2-1, with TRBD2 matching over 12 bases. V was clipped by 0 bases and J by 4 bases; unmatched bases: 8. The CDR3 sequence is 18 residues long. Germline V gene sequence: CDR1 SGHDT, CDR2 YYEEEE.

V gene TRBV10-3 combines with J gene TRBJ2-5; TRBD2 matches 8 bases. This CDR3 contains 17 residues. V was pared by 5 bases and J by 3 bases, with 14 bases of the junction left unmatched. The germline gives CDR1 ENHRY, CDR2 SYGVKD. CDR3 bases: TGTGCCATCAGTCAGTGGGGACGTAGCGGGGAAGAAGAGACCCAGTACTTC. Translating it yields CAISQWGRSGEEETQYF.

The table lists this clone with a few counts. V is TRBV30 and J is TRBJ1-6; D gene ambiguous. CDR3 length equals 14 residues. Trimming removed 2 bases from V and 9 bases from J, with 14 bases in between. Germline V gives CDR1 GTSNPN, CDR2 SVGIG (reference sequence). The CDR3 DNA reads as TGTGCCTGGAGTAGGGCGGGCAACGGTTCACCCCTCCACTTT. Translated: CAWSRAGNGSPLHF.

The CDR3: CASSRTGGGEAFF. In DNA, the CDR3 is TGTGCCAGCAGCAGGACAGGGGGAGGTGAAGCTTTCTTT. The chain uses TRBV2 and TRBJ1-1, with 10 bases that match TRBD1. Germline loops: CDR1 SNHLY, CDR2 FYNNEI. The trim removed 6 bases at V and 7 bases at J, leaving 5 bases unmatched. The CDR3 is 13 amino acids.

This clone was counted a few times. V is TRBV7-9 and J is TRBJ1-2; 9 bases map to TRBD1. Germline assignment: CDR1 SEHNR and CDR2 FQNEAQ (reference sequence). The CDR3 spans 15 residues. V shed 1 base, J shed 6 bases, and the junction held 6 bases outside the gene matches. The CDR3, as DNA: TGTGCCAGCAGCTTAGAAGGCGGGACAGGGAATGGCTACACCTTC. This codes for CASSLEGGTGNGYTF. Filled out from reference TRBV7-9 and TRBJ1-2, the complete variable domain reads DTGVSQNPRHKITKRGQNVTFRCDPISEHNRLYWYRQTLGQGPEFLTYFQNEAQLEKSRLLSDRFSAERPKGSFSTLEIQRTEQGDSAMYLCASSLEGGTGNGYTFGSGTRLTVV.

The genes are TRBV18 and TRBJ1-6; D is unresolved. The CDR3 runs to 16 residues. Germline values: CDR1 KGHSH, CDR2 LQKENI. Trimming left V 3 bases short and J 0 bases short, with 9 bases between. DNA for the CDR3: TGTGCCAGCTCACCTCTACAGAGCTCCTATAATTCACCCCTCCACTTT. Protein sequence: CASSPLQSSYNSPLHF.

About this clone itself: This sample also contains other DNA sequences that code for the same CDR3. CDR3 sequence (DNA): TGTGCCAGCTCACGGACAGGGGGCAACACTGAAGCTTTCTTT. Protein: CASSRTGGNTEAFF. This chain joins TRBV18 and TRBJ1-1; 11 nucleotides line up with TRBD1. Germline CDR1 and CDR2: KGHSH and LQKENI. J was trimmed by 2 bases and V by 4 bases; bases with no gene match: 0. The CDR3 is 14 amino acids.

The chain joins TRBV7-2 to TRBJ2-5, with D perhaps matching TRBD1 (6 bases). Germline values: CDR1 SGHTA, CDR2 FQGNSA. The CDR3 runs to 17 residues. Trimming cost V 1 base and J 1 base, with 16 bases left between them. The CDR3: CASSLVRGARGQETQYF. The CDR3 coding sequence is TGTGCCAGCAGCTTAGTTCGAGGGGCCAGGGGCCAAGAGACCCAGTACTTC.

The V gene is TRBV5-1, the J gene TRBJ1-2; 7 nucleotides agree with TRBD1. J gave up 3 bases and V 6 bases, and 5 bases lay outside the gene matches. Germline loops: CDR1 SGHRS, CDR2 YFSETQ. The CDR3 spans 13 residues. The CDR3 DNA reads TGCGCCAGCACGGACAGGTCGGACTATGGCTACACCTTC. This codes for CASTDRSDYGYTF.

In its sample, this clone was seen once. The chain combines TRBV3-1 (or the pseudogene TRBV3-2) with TRBJ2-2, with TRBD2 matching over 10 bases. Germline V lookup: CDR1 LGHDT, CDR2 YNNKEL (reference sequence). The CDR3 is made up of 15 amino acids. J gave up 6 bases and V 1 base, and 2 bases lay outside the gene matches. Written as DNA, the CDR3 is TGTGCCAGCAGCCAAGTAGCGGGGGGCCCCGGGGAGCTGTTTTTT. This sequence encodes CASSQVAGGPGELFF.

The V gene is TRBV12-2, the J gene TRBJ1-5. TRBV12-2 is designated a pseudogene. CDR3 size: 12 residues. The CDR3 region is CASRYREPPQHF. DNA for the CDR3: TGTGCAAGTCGTTATAGGGAGCCGCCCCAGCATTTT.

This chain uses TRBV19 with TRBJ2-7; 7 bases are a match to TRBD1. This CDR3 has 16 amino acids. Germline assignment: CDR1 LNHDA and CDR2 SQIVND (reference sequence). V dropped 3 bases and J dropped 3; count of bases not matched to a gene: 11. The CDR3 nucleotides are TGTGCCAGTAGTATCCTCCCGGGACAGACGGGCTACGAGCAGTACTTC. This codes for CASSILPGQTGYEQYF. Combining the CDR3 with reference TRBV19 and TRBJ2-7 gives the whole variable domain DGGITQSPKYLFRKEGQNVTLSCEQNLNHDAMYWYRQDPGQGLRLIYYSQIVNDFQKGDIAEGYSVSREKKESFPLTVTSAQKNPTAFYLCASSILPGQTGYEQYFGPGTRLTVT.

This clone was counted a single time. The rearrangement joins TRBV28 to TRBJ1-2, with 7 nucleotides matching TRBD1. Germline V CDR1 and CDR2: MDHEN, SYDVKM. V lost 7 bases to trimming and J lost 4 bases; unmatched junction nucleotides: 6. There are 13 residues in the CDR3. CDR3 region: CASTRQGPYGYTF. In DNA, the CDR3 is TGTGCCAGCACCCGACAGGGACCCTATGGCTACACCTTC.

This chain links TRBV5-6 with TRBJ2-3, with D unclear. The CDR3 runs 12 residues. V was clipped by 2 bases and J by 3 bases, with 4 bases between them. The germline gives CDR1 SGHDT, CDR2 YYEEEE. The CDR3 here is CASSFETDTQYF. The CDR3 coding sequence is TGTGCCAGCAGCTTCGAGACAGATACGCAGTATTTT.

This clone was picked up many times. This rearrangement joins TRBV4-1 to TRBJ2-7, with D unclear. Trimming pared 0 bases from V and 2 bases from J, leaving 5 bases between. Germline-derived CDR1 and CDR2 are MGHRA and YSYEKL. CDR3 length: 13 amino acids. The CDR3, as DNA: TGCGCCAGCAGCCAAGAGGGCACCTACGAGCAGTACTTC. This translates into CASSQEGTYEQYF.

This chain joins TRBV7-3 and TRBJ1-4; 8 bases map to TRBD1. The V segment lost 1 base and the J segment 4 bases; nucleotides outside the gene matches: 2. The germline V gene encodes CDR1 SGHTA and CDR2 FQGTGA. The CDR3 extends over 15 amino acids. CDR3 region: CASSLNGQGNEKLFF. The CDR3 DNA reads TGTGCCAGCAGCTTAAACGGACAGGGTAATGAAAAACTGTTTTTT.

This clone was detected once. The V gene is TRBV19, the J gene TRBJ2-3; 7 nucleotides line up with TRBD1. The CDR3 runs to 13 residues. Per the germline V gene, CDR1 is LNHDA and CDR2 is SQIVND (reference sequence). J was trimmed by 1 base and V by 8 bases; bases with no gene match: 3. The CDR3 DNA reads as TGTGCCAGTCGGACAGGAGGCACAGATACGCAGTATTTT. Translated: CASRTGGTDTQYF.

This chain joins TRBV5-4 and TRBJ1-2; 10 bases align to TRBD1. V lost 4 bases, J lost 8 bases, and 8 bases stayed unmatched. Germline V gene lookup returns CDR1 SGHNT and CDR2 YYREEE (reference sequence). This CDR3 region has 14 residues. CDR3 residues: CASSQAGTGVGYTF. In DNA form, the CDR3 reads TGTGCCAGCAGCCAAGCCGGGACAGGGGTAGGCTACACCTTC.

The rearrangement links TRBV7-2 to TRBJ1-2, with 9 bases identical to TRBD1. The length of the CDR3 is 14 residues. V shed 5 bases, J shed 7 bases, and the junction held 8 bases outside the gene matches. Looked up from germline, CDR1 is SGHTA and CDR2 is FQGNSA. The DNA of the CDR3 is TGTGCCAGCAGCATGAGACAGGGGGGAGCTGGCTACACCTTC. Translation gives CASSMRQGGAGYTF.